This passage covers 20 T cell receptor beta chains from one sample sequenced in a study of response to subunit inactivated influenza vaccine. TCRdb reprocessed the RT-PCR reads with MiXCR, giving one entry per CDR3 protein. This sample has 200,000 to 300,000 distinct CDR3 sequences; 9.5% to 15% occur once, and the top ten carry roughly 7.7%. Sequencing used non-naive T cells sorted from PBMCs, obtained roughly 2 weeks before vaccination. The receptors were gathered from a man over 45 who received an inactivated influenza vaccine.

This clonotype was counted only a few times. V gene TRBV4-2 combines with J gene TRBJ2-7, with D possibly being TRBD1 (5 bases). Trimming stripped 0 bases from V and 2 bases from J, with 11 bases between. The CDR3 covers 15 residues. CDR1 LGHNA and CDR2 YNFKEQ come from the germline V gene. CDR3 region: CASSQEGSTAYEQYF. Written as DNA, the CDR3 is TGTGCCAGCAGCCAAGAAGGCTCGACAGCCTACGAGCAGTACTTC.

This clonotype was observed once. The chain uses TRBV7-9 and TRBJ2-7; tentative D call: TRBD1 (5 bases). Germline assignment: CDR1 SEHNR and CDR2 FQNEAQ (reference sequence). V dropped 5 bases and J dropped 2 bases, with 7 bases sitting between them. The CDR3 is 12 amino acids. The DNA for the CDR3 is TGTGCCAGCAGCGGGGCGACCTACGAGCAGTACTTC. This gives the protein CASSGATYEQYF. Together with reference TRBV7-9 and TRBJ2-7, the CDR3 gives the full variable domain: DTGVSQNPRHKITKRGQNVTFRCDPISEHNRLYWYRQTLGQGPEFLTYFQNEAQLEKSRLLSDRFSAERPKGSFSTLEIQRTEQGDSAMYLCASSGATYEQYFGPGTRLTVT.

This clonotype was picked up a small number of times. The gene calls are TRBV29-1 and TRBJ2-7; the D gene could be TRBD1 or TRBD2 (6 bases each). There are 14 residues in the CDR3. Trimming left V 4 bases short and J 2 bases short, with 15 bases between. CDR1 and CDR2 (germline): SQVTM, ANQGSEA. CDR3: CSVVRGRYPYEQYF. CDR3 coding DNA: TGCAGCGTTGTAAGGGGGAGGTACCCCTACGAGCAGTACTTC.

Ten or more counts support this clonotype. The rearrangement links TRBV11-1 to TRBJ2-1; no clear D. The CDR3 totals 17 residues. Germline loops: CDR1 SGHAT, CDR2 FQDESV (reference sequence). The germline V and J ends were trimmed by 5 bases and 0 bases, with 17 bases remaining between them. This CDR3 reads CASSHARYTISYNEQFF. The CDR3 nucleotides are TGTGCCAGCAGCCATGCTAGATACACCATCTCCTACAATGAGCAGTTCTTC.

This clonotype was seen a handful of times. The chain combines TRBV12-3 or TRBV12-4 with TRBJ2-2, with unresolved D. The CDR3 is 13 residues long. V shed 6 bases and J shed 10 bases, with 15 bases lying between them. The CDR3 sequence: CASRQVPTQELFF. CDR3 DNA sequence: TGTGCCAGCAGGCAGGTCCCAACGCAGGAGCTGTTTTTT.

This chain joins TRBV3-1 and TRBJ1-2; 7 bases are shared with TRBD1. This CDR3 region has 12 residues. Trimming cost V 4 bases and J 13 bases; bases outside gene matches: 9. Germline-derived CDR1 and CDR2 are LGHDT and YNNKEL (reference sequence). The DNA for the CDR3 is TGTGCCAGCAGCCCCGAAAGGGGGCTGCTCACCTTC. It yields the protein CASSPERGLLTF.

This clonotype occurred a few times. J is TRBJ2-1 and V is TRBV2, with 12 bases matching TRBD2. The CDR3 sequence is 16 residues long. V lost 3 bases to trimming and J lost 2 bases; unmatched junction nucleotides: 2. Per germline, CDR1 SNHLY and CDR2 FYNNEI. CDR3 in amino acids: CASSETSGRPYNEQFF. In nucleotides, the CDR3 is TGTGCCAGCAGTGAGACTAGCGGGAGACCCTACAATGAGCAGTTCTTC.

This clonotype has at least ten counts. The chain uses TRBV10-3 and TRBJ2-3; tentative D call: TRBD1 (5 bases). Germline values: CDR1 ENHRY, CDR2 SYGVKD. This CDR3 contains 13 residues. The V end lost 3 bases, the J end lost 6 bases, and 10 bases lay between the germline ends. The CDR3 nucleotides read TGTGCCATCAGTGAACAGGAGATGGATACGCAGTATTTT. This encodes CAISEQEMDTQYF.

This clonotype was found many times. This rearrangement joins TRBV7-2 to TRBJ2-1; D gene unclear. CDR1 is SGHTA, CDR2 FQGNSA, per germline. The CDR3 covers 12 residues. V shed 0 bases and J shed 9 bases, with 6 bases lying between them. The CDR3: CASSLALREQFF. The CDR3 DNA reads TGTGCCAGCAGCTTAGCGCTACGTGAGCAGTTCTTC.

A few counts support this clonotype. The genes are TRBV4-1 and TRBJ1-5; a weak D match, TRBD1 (5 bases). The CDR3 is 16 amino acids. Germline loops: CDR1 MGHRA, CDR2 YSYEKL. The ends were cut back, 4 bases at V and 4 bases at J, with 17 bases in the middle. CDR3 nucleotides: TGCGCCAGCAGCCCCCCCCCCGGGGCGCGGAATCAGCCCCAGCATTTT. It encodes CASSPPPGARNQPQHF.

This chain uses TRBV5-1 with TRBJ1-1, with D possibly TRBD1 on 6 matching bases. V lost 0 bases, J lost 0 bases, and 9 bases lay in between. Germline V CDR1 and CDR2: SGHRS, YFSETQ. The CDR3 runs to 15 residues. CDR3 in DNA: TGCGCCAGCAGCTTGGCGGCAGGGGTGAACACTGAAGCTTTCTTT. Protein: CASSLAAGVNTEAFF.

This clonotype was detected only a few times. V and J are TRBV20-1 and TRBJ1-1; D is possibly TRBD1 (6 bases). Looked up from germline, CDR1 is DFQATT and CDR2 is SNEGSKA (reference sequence). CDR3 length: 15 residues. The V end was cut by 4 bases, the J end by 1 base, with 16 bases between. This chain's CDR3 is CSAMRAGASNTEAFF. The CDR3 coding sequence is TGCAGTGCTATGAGGGCAGGGGCATCGAACACTGAAGCTTTCTTT.

This clonotype has more than one count but fewer than ten. This sequence joins TRBV3-1 and TRBJ1-3; maybe TRBD1 (6 bases). Trimming removed 1 base from V and 5 bases from J, with 9 bases in between. The CDR3 is 14 residues long. The V gene's germline CDR1 is LGHDT and CDR2 YNNKEL (reference sequence). The CDR3 bases are TGTGCCAGCAGCCAAGGGGACACAAGAAACACCATATATTTT. Protein sequence: CASSQGDTRNTIYF. The full variable domain, completed using reference TRBV3-1 and TRBJ1-3, is DTAVSQTPKYLVTQMGNDKSIKCEQNLGHDTMYWYKQDSKKFLKIMFSYNNKELIINETVPNRFSPKSPDKAHLNLHINSLELGDSAVYFCASSQGDTRNTIYFGEGSWLTVV.

This clonotype has only a few counts. The genes are TRBV5-1 and TRBJ2-1; D may match TRBD1 or TRBD2 (5 bases each). The germline V and J ends were trimmed by 4 bases and 5 bases, with 10 bases remaining between them. This CDR3 is built from 13 residues. The germline V gene encodes CDR1 SGHRS and CDR2 YFSETQ. CDR3 region: CASSTGPNNEQFF. The CDR3 coding sequence is TGCGCCAGCAGCACGGGACCAAACAATGAGCAGTTCTTC.

The table lists this clonotype with a few counts. V usage is TRBV20-1 and J usage is TRBJ2-2, with D possibly TRBD2 on 6 matching bases. Trimming took 0 bases from V and 4 from J, leaving 9 bases between them. Germline CDR1 DFQATT, CDR2 SNEGSKA (reference sequence). CDR3 length: 14 residues. This CDR3 is CSARDLRGTGELFF. DNA of the CDR3: TGCAGTGCTAGAGATTTGCGGGGCACCGGGGAGCTGTTTTTT.

This clonotype was found many times. This CDR3 is CSADEFRGNEQFF. As DNA, the CDR3 is TGCAGCGCCGACGAATTTAGGGGCAATGAGCAGTTCTTC. The gene calls are TRBV29-1 and TRBJ2-1; TRBD1 might be the D (5 bases). There are 13 residues in the CDR3. V gave up 7 bases and J gave up 6 bases, with 16 bases separating them. Germline values: CDR1 SQVTM, CDR2 ANQGSEA.

The rearrangement uses TRBV28 and TRBJ2-7; D is possibly TRBD1 (5 bases). Germline V CDR1 and CDR2: MDHEN, SYDVKM. Trimming pared 3 bases from V and 0 bases from J, leaving 18 bases between. The CDR3 spans 17 residues. The DNA of the CDR3 is TGTGCCAGCAGTTTGCCCCTAGACAGAGAAAGCTCCTACGAGCAGTACTTC. Amino acid sequence: CASSLPLDRESSYEQYF. The whole variable domain, remainder taken from reference TRBV28 and TRBJ2-7, is DVKVTQSSRYLVKRTGEKVFLECVQDMDHENMFWYRQDPGLGLRLIYFSYDVKMKEKGDIPEGYSVSREKKERFSLILESASTNQTSMYLCASSLPLDRESSYEQYFGPGTRLTVT.

This clonotype was detected a few times. The chain has TRBV7-2 and TRBJ2-7, with D unclear. This CDR3 is 14 amino acids long. The ends were cut back, 3 bases at V and 0 bases at J, with 9 bases in the middle. Germline values: CDR1 SGHTA, CDR2 FQGNSA. The CDR3 coding sequence is TGTGCCAGCAGCTTTAGGCGGAGCTCCTACGAGCAGTACTTC. It is translated as CASSFRRSSYEQYF.

This clonotype showed up many times. This sequence joins TRBV5-1 and TRBJ2-3; D could derive from TRBD1 or TRBD2 (5 bases each). CDR1 and CDR2 from the germline V gene are SGHRS and YFSETQ. V dropped 4 bases and J dropped 5 bases, with 11 bases sitting between them. This CDR3 has 13 amino acids. The CDR3 DNA is TGCGCCAGCAGCGTGTGGGGACGAGATACGCAGTATTTT. The encoded protein is CASSVWGRDTQYF.

This clonotype came up many times. The chain employs TRBV2 and TRBJ2-1; D could derive from TRBD1 or TRBD2 (5 bases each). Germline assignment: CDR1 SNHLY and CDR2 FYNNEI. V dropped 6 bases and J dropped 10 bases, with 13 bases sitting between them. This CDR3 spans 12 amino acids. The CDR3 region has the DNA TGTGCCAGCAGCGGGACCCGACGGGAGCAGTTCTTC. This encodes CASSGTRREQFF.